This T cell receptor beta chain was sequenced in a study of blood T cell repertoires in COVID-19. Study-wide background: Some COVID-19 samples were acute and others convalescent; all came from the United States, Italy and Spain. PBMCs, B-cell-depleted T cells, or T cells provided the cDNA or gDNA that made up the material.

CDR3 length: 15 residues. CDR1 and CDR2 from the germline V gene are GTSNPN and SVGIG (reference sequence). Trimming pared 1 base from V and 0 bases from J, leaving 9 bases between. Assay used: immunoSEQ multiplex PCR; TCRdb lists only in-frame clones, some missing. Among approximately 140,000 clones listed, more than 75% were seen once. The receptor was derived from an elderly man with acute or convalescent COVID-19. The sample consisted of peripheral blood. The chain carries TRBV30 and TRBJ2-2, with D unclear. The CDR3 loop reads CAWSALTANTGELFF. CDR3 sequence (DNA): TGTGCCTGGAGTGCACTAACTGCGAACACCGGGGAGCTGTTTTTT.